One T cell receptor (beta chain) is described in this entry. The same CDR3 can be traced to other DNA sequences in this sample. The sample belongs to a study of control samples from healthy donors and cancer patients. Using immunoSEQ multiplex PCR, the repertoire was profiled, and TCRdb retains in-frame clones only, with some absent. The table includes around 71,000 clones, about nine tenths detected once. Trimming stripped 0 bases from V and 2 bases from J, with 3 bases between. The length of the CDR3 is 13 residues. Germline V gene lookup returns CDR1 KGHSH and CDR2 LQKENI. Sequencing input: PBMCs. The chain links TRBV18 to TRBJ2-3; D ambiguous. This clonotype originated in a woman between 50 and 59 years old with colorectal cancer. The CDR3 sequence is CASSPPVTDTQYF. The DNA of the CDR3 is TGTGCCAGCTCACCACCTGTCACAGATACGCAGTATTTT. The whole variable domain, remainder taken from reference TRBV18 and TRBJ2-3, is NAGVMQNPRHLVRRRGQEARLRCSPMKGHSHVYWYRQLPEEGLKFMVYLQKENIIDESGMPKERFSAEFPKEGPSILRIQQVVRGDSAAYFCASSPPVTDTQYFGPGTRLTVL.